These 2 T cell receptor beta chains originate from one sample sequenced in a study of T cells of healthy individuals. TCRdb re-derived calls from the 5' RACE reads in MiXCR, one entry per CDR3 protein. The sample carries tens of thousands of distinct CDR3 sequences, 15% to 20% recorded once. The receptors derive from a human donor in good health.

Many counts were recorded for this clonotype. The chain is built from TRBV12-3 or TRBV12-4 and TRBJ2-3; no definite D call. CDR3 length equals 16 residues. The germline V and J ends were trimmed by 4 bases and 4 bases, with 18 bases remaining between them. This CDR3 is CASSSRTRSRADTQYF. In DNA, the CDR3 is TGTGCCAGCAGTTCCAGAACACGGTCCCGGGCAGATACGCAGTATTTT.

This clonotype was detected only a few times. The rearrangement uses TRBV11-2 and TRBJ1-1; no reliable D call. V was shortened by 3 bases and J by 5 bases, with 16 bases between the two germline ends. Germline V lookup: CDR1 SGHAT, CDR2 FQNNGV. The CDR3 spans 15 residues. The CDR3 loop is CASSFVEGIGTEAFF. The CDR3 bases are TGTGCCAGCAGCTTTGTTGAGGGAATAGGAACTGAAGCTTTCTTT.